Listed below are T cell receptor beta chains from one sample, sequenced in a study of T cell responses to AZD1222 COVID-19 vaccine. Repertoires were generated with immunoSEQ multiplex PCR, while TCRdb's copy carries only in-frame clones and drops some. Altogether 110,000 to 150,000 clones are present, 93% being singletons, with the ten largest covering just over 5%. This specimen was peripheral blood, taken on day 0 of AZD1222 vaccination. The source is an adult in good health. CDR3s include the opening cysteine and the closing phenylalanine or tryptophan. Each record gives: CDR3 DNA, CDR3 protein, V gene, J gene, clone size, D gene. D genes are given only for firm matches. Only part of the rows carry a size: once, few, many, or a class if the clone is expanded.

cdr3_nt: TGTGCCATCAGTGAACCGACAGGGGGCGATGAAAAACTGTTTTTT; cdr3_aa: CAISEPTGGDEKLFF; v_call: TRBV10-3; j_call: TRBJ1-4; clone_size: NA; d_call: TRBD1
cdr3_nt: TGTGCCAGCTCATCCTCGGTGACCACTGAAGCTTTCTTT; cdr3_aa: CASSSSVTTEAFF; v_call: TRBV18; j_call: TRBJ1-1; clone_size: once; d_call: NA
cdr3_nt: TGTGCCAGCAGTGAAGCACTAGCCTTGGACAATGAGCAGTTCTTC; cdr3_aa: CASSEALALDNEQFF; v_call: TRBV6-1; j_call: TRBJ2-1; clone_size: NA; d_call: NA
cdr3_nt: TGTGCCAGCAGTCGTCAGGGTTACGAGCAGTACTTC; cdr3_aa: CASSRQGYEQYF; v_call: TRBV5-5; j_call: TRBJ2-7; clone_size: NA; d_call: NA
cdr3_nt: TGTGCCAGCAGTGAAAGCTGGCAGGGTGAAGCTTTCTTT; cdr3_aa: CASSESWQGEAFF; v_call: TRBV6-1; j_call: TRBJ1-1; clone_size: NA; d_call: NA
cdr3_nt: TGTGCCAGCAGCGCCCTAGCGGTCCCCTCCTACAATGAGCAGTTCTTC; cdr3_aa: CASSALAVPSYNEQFF; v_call: TRBV3-1/TRBV3-2; j_call: TRBJ2-1; clone_size: NA; d_call: TRBD2
cdr3_nt: TGCGCCAGCAGCCAACGCGGACAGGAGGGCGAGCAGTACTTC; cdr3_aa: CASSQRGQEGEQYF; v_call: TRBV4-1; j_call: TRBJ2-7; clone_size: NA; d_call: NA
cdr3_nt: TGTGCCAGCGAGAGGACAGGGGGTTACGAGCAGTACTTC; cdr3_aa: CASERTGGYEQYF; v_call: TRBV25-1; j_call: TRBJ2-7; clone_size: few; d_call: TRBD1
cdr3_nt: TGTGCCAGCAGTTTCCGGACAGGGTACGAGCAGTACTTC; cdr3_aa: CASSFRTGYEQYF; v_call: TRBV12-3/TRBV12-4; j_call: TRBJ2-7; clone_size: NA; d_call: TRBD1
cdr3_nt: TGTGCTAGTGGTCCTGGACAGGGCGGTAGCACAGATACGCAGTATTTT; cdr3_aa: CASGPGQGGSTDTQYF; v_call: TRBV12-5; j_call: TRBJ2-3; clone_size: NA; d_call: TRBD1
cdr3_nt: TGTGCCAGCAGTTTAATGCCGGGACAGTGGAATGAGCAGTTCTTC; cdr3_aa: CASSLMPGQWNEQFF; v_call: TRBV27; j_call: TRBJ2-1; clone_size: NA; d_call: TRBD1
cdr3_nt: TGCGCCAGCAGCTCGGCTAGCGGGCACTACGAGCAGTACTTC; cdr3_aa: CASSSASGHYEQYF; v_call: TRBV5-1; j_call: TRBJ2-7; clone_size: NA; d_call: TRBD2
cdr3_nt: TGTGCCAGCAGCCCCTCACAGGGAATTCTCCACTTT; cdr3_aa: CASSPSQGILHF; v_call: TRBV27; j_call: TRBJ1-6; clone_size: NA; d_call: NA
cdr3_nt: TGTGCCAGCAGTTCCCGGGACAGGGACACAGATACGCAGTATTTT; cdr3_aa: CASSSRDRDTDTQYF; v_call: TRBV28; j_call: TRBJ2-3; clone_size: NA; d_call: TRBD1
cdr3_nt: TGCGCCAGCAGCAGACGTGGGACAGGGCGCTCCTACAATGAGCAGTTCTTC; cdr3_aa: CASSRRGTGRSYNEQFF; v_call: TRBV5-1; j_call: TRBJ2-1; clone_size: NA; d_call: TRBD1
cdr3_nt: TGTGCCAGCAGCCAAGTGGCGAGGCGGGCTTCTAGCACAGATACGCAGTATTTT; cdr3_aa: CASSQVARRASSTDTQYF; v_call: TRBV3-1/TRBV3-2; j_call: TRBJ2-3; clone_size: NA; d_call: NA
cdr3_nt: TGTGCCATCAGTGATGGACAGGCCCAAGAGACCCAGTACTTC; cdr3_aa: CAISDGQAQETQYF; v_call: TRBV10-3; j_call: TRBJ2-5; clone_size: NA; d_call: TRBD1
cdr3_nt: TGCGCCAGCAGCTTGGCCGTGGAGGCTGAAGCTTTCTTT; cdr3_aa: CASSLAVEAEAFF; v_call: TRBV5-1; j_call: TRBJ1-1; clone_size: NA; d_call: NA
cdr3_nt: TGTGCCAGCAGCTTGGCGGGAGGGGGATACGAGCAGTACTTC; cdr3_aa: CASSLAGGGYEQYF; v_call: TRBV11-3; j_call: TRBJ2-7; clone_size: once; d_call: TRBD2
cdr3_nt: TGTGCCAGCAGTTACAGGGGCTTCTACGAGCAGTACTTC; cdr3_aa: CASSYRGFYEQYF; v_call: TRBV6-6; j_call: TRBJ2-7; clone_size: NA; d_call: NA
cdr3_nt: TGTGCCAGCAGCCAATCACCAAGCGGATTTAACACCGGGGAGCTGTTTTTT; cdr3_aa: CASSQSPSGFNTGELFF; v_call: TRBV4-2; j_call: TRBJ2-2; clone_size: NA; d_call: NA
cdr3_nt: TGTGCCAGCAGCCTACGGACTAGCGGAGCCACAGATACGCAGTATTTT; cdr3_aa: CASSLRTSGATDTQYF; v_call: TRBV7-2; j_call: TRBJ2-3; clone_size: NA; d_call: TRBD2
cdr3_nt: TGTGCCAGCAGTTTTCGGACAGACAGCTCCTACAATGAGCAGTTCTTC; cdr3_aa: CASSFRTDSSYNEQFF; v_call: TRBV6-5; j_call: TRBJ2-1; clone_size: NA; d_call: NA
cdr3_nt: TGCGCCAGCAGCTTGACTAGTTGGTACCAAGAGACCCAGTACTTC; cdr3_aa: CASSLTSWYQETQYF; v_call: TRBV5-1; j_call: TRBJ2-5; clone_size: NA; d_call: NA
cdr3_nt: TGTGCCAGCAGCGTAGACCGGAGCTACACCTTC; cdr3_aa: CASSVDRSYTF; v_call: TRBV9; j_call: TRBJ1-2; clone_size: NA; d_call: NA
cdr3_nt: TGTGCCAGTAGTATCGAGCGGGGGAGTGAGCAGTACTTC; cdr3_aa: CASSIERGSEQYF; v_call: TRBV19; j_call: TRBJ2-7; clone_size: few; d_call: TRBD2
cdr3_nt: TGCGCCAGCAGGCCCTCCTCGACGGACAGGTTTAATGAAAAACTGTTTTTT; cdr3_aa: CASRPSSTDRFNEKLFF; v_call: TRBV4-1; j_call: TRBJ1-4; clone_size: NA; d_call: TRBD1
cdr3_nt: TGCGCCAGCAGCTTGTTACTGGTGGGCGGGGAGCTGTTTTTT; cdr3_aa: CASSLLLVGGELFF; v_call: TRBV5-1; j_call: TRBJ2-2; clone_size: NA; d_call: NA
cdr3_nt: TGCGCCAGCAGCCCGGGACGGACCTATGGCTACACCTTC; cdr3_aa: CASSPGRTYGYTF; v_call: TRBV5-1; j_call: TRBJ1-2; clone_size: NA; d_call: NA
cdr3_nt: TGCGCCAGCAGCAAGGACCTAGCGGGAGGGCACGATACGCAGTATTTT; cdr3_aa: CASSKDLAGGHDTQYF; v_call: TRBV5-1; j_call: TRBJ2-3; clone_size: NA; d_call: TRBD2
cdr3_nt: TGTGCTAGTGGTTTGACCGTCTATGAGCAGTTCTTC; cdr3_aa: CASGLTVYEQFF; v_call: TRBV12-5; j_call: TRBJ2-1; clone_size: NA; d_call: NA
cdr3_nt: TGTGCCAGCAGAGGCAGGGACTGGGGAAACACCATATATTTT; cdr3_aa: CASRGRDWGNTIYF; v_call: TRBV2; j_call: TRBJ1-3; clone_size: NA; d_call: NA
cdr3_nt: TGTGCCAGCAGCCCGCTTGGTGGGAGCACAGATACGCAGTATTTT; cdr3_aa: CASSPLGGSTDTQYF; v_call: TRBV7-8; j_call: TRBJ2-3; clone_size: NA; d_call: NA
cdr3_nt: TGTGCCAGCAGTTACTCGTGGACACTCAGGGAAAAACTGTTTTTT; cdr3_aa: CASSYSWTLREKLFF; v_call: TRBV6-5; j_call: TRBJ1-4; clone_size: few; d_call: NA
cdr3_nt: TGTGCCAGCAGTTTATCCGGTTTTGCGGGGGTGGCCGGGGAGCTGTTTTTT; cdr3_aa: CASSLSGFAGVAGELFF; v_call: TRBV27; j_call: TRBJ2-2; clone_size: NA; d_call: TRBD2
cdr3_nt: TGTGCCAGCAGTCTCAGACTAGCGGGGTCCACCGGGGAGCTGTTTTTT; cdr3_aa: CASSLRLAGSTGELFF; v_call: TRBV28; j_call: TRBJ2-2; clone_size: NA; d_call: TRBD2
cdr3_nt: TGTGCCATCAGTGAGTCAAGTGACAGGCCGATCGATGGCTACACCTTC; cdr3_aa: CAISESSDRPIDGYTF; v_call: TRBV10-3; j_call: TRBJ1-2; clone_size: NA; d_call: NA
cdr3_nt: TGTGCCAGCAGCCCCTTGGTCCAGGGGGCAGAGACCCAGTACTTC; cdr3_aa: CASSPLVQGAETQYF; v_call: TRBV3-1/TRBV3-2; j_call: TRBJ2-5; clone_size: NA; d_call: TRBD1
cdr3_nt: TGTGCCAGCTCACCCGGACAGGACTATGGCTACACCTTC; cdr3_aa: CASSPGQDYGYTF; v_call: TRBV18; j_call: TRBJ1-2; clone_size: few; d_call: TRBD1
cdr3_nt: TGCGCCAGCAGTGAGTCGGGAAAGGGGGGATCGGACGAGCAGTACTTC; cdr3_aa: CASSESGKGGSDEQYF; v_call: TRBV10-1; j_call: TRBJ2-7; clone_size: few; d_call: NA
cdr3_nt: TGTGCCAGCAGCCGCGCAGCCGGGGAGCTGTTTTTT; cdr3_aa: CASSRAAGELFF; v_call: TRBV13; j_call: TRBJ2-2; clone_size: few; d_call: NA
cdr3_nt: TGTGCCAGCAGCCCTTACCGGGACAGGGATTATGGCTACACCTTC; cdr3_aa: CASSPYRDRDYGYTF; v_call: TRBV14; j_call: TRBJ1-2; clone_size: NA; d_call: TRBD1
cdr3_nt: TGTGCCAGCAGCCGCCGTGTCGCTAGACAGCCGGTCTACGAGCAGTACTTC; cdr3_aa: CASSRRVARQPVYEQYF; v_call: TRBV11-2; j_call: TRBJ2-7; clone_size: NA; d_call: NA